This is a list of T cell receptor beta chains from one sample in a study of blood T cell repertoires in COVID-19. The method was immunoSEQ multiplex PCR; TCRdb's version includes in-frame clones alone and lacks a portion of them. This table holds 250,000 to 350,000 clones, around 88% found once. The sequenced sample consisted of peripheral blood. These receptors came from a woman in her 50s with acute or convalescent COVID-19. Each CDR3 is given with its conserved first and last residue. Fields, in order: D gene, clone size, V gene, J gene, CDR3 protein, CDR3 DNA. The D gene is left open where the match is weak. Only some rows state a clone size, as once, few, many or a class for expanded clones.

D: TRBD1
size: few
V: TRBV30
J: TRBJ1-4
CDR3: CAWSRDRDSKLFF
DNA: TGTGCCTGGAGTAGGGACAGGGATAGCAAACTGTTTTTT

D: TRBD1
size: .
V: TRBV3-1/TRBV3-2
J: TRBJ1-2
CDR3: CASSQAGGGGYTF
DNA: TGTGCCAGCAGCCAAGCAGGGGGAGGCGGCTACACCTTC

D: .
size: .
V: TRBV7-2
J: TRBJ2-1
CDR3: CASSLARYNEQFF
DNA: TGTGCCAGCAGCTTAGCGAGGTACAATGAGCAGTTCTTC

D: TRBD1
size: .
V: TRBV2
J: TRBJ1-6
CDR3: CASSGGSGGNSPLHF
DNA: TGTGCCAGCAGTGGGGGTTCAGGGGGGAATTCACCCCTCCACTTT

D: TRBD2
size: .
V: TRBV10-3
J: TRBJ2-1
CDR3: CAIRREGHNEQFF
DNA: TGTGCCATCCGACGGGAGGGCCACAATGAGCAGTTCTTC

D: .
size: .
V: TRBV4-1
J: TRBJ1-6
CDR3: CASSQDNVPGVPSSPLHF
DNA: TGCGCCAGCAGCCAAGATAATGTTCCGGGGGTCCCCAGTTCACCCCTCCACTTT

D: .
size: .
V: TRBV27
J: TRBJ2-1
CDR3: CASGDTRSYNEQFF
DNA: TGTGCCAGCGGGGACACCCGCTCCTACAATGAGCAGTTCTTC

D: TRBD1
size: .
V: TRBV7-2
J: TRBJ1-1
CDR3: CASSSPTGLNTEAFF
DNA: TGTGCCAGCAGCTCACCGACAGGGTTGAACACTGAAGCTTTCTTT

D: TRBD1
size: .
V: TRBV18
J: TRBJ2-2
CDR3: CASHRDRGDLVLFF
DNA: TGTGCCAGCCACCGGGACAGGGGCGACCTCGTGCTGTTTTTT

D: .
size: .
V: TRBV5-6
J: TRBJ1-5
CDR3: CASSYDRNQPQHF
DNA: TGTGCCAGCAGCTATGACAGGAATCAGCCCCAGCATTTT

D: TRBD1
size: .
V: TRBV9
J: TRBJ1-4
CDR3: CASSDGQGANEKLFF
DNA: TGTGCCAGCAGCGATGGACAGGGAGCTAATGAAAAACTGTTTTTT

D: TRBD2
size: .
V: TRBV29-1
J: TRBJ2-1
CDR3: CSVEASGRAFEQFF
DNA: TGCAGCGTTGAGGCTAGCGGGAGGGCGTTTGAGCAGTTCTTC

D: .
size: .
V: TRBV6-5
J: TRBJ2-3
CDR3: CASSYSTGSTDTQYF
DNA: TGTGCCAGCAGTTACTCGACGGGTAGCACAGATACGCAGTATTTT

D: .
size: .
V: TRBV6-2/TRBV6-3
J: TRBJ1-5
CDR3: CASSSQGIGQPQHF
DNA: TGTGCCAGCAGTTCCCAGGGGATTGGTCAGCCCCAGCATTTT

D: .
size: .
V: TRBV25-1
J: TRBJ1-1
CDR3: CASTDSRSNTEAFF
DNA: TGTGCCAGCACCGACAGCCGGTCGAACACTGAAGCTTTCTTT

D: TRBD1
size: .
V: TRBV30
J: TRBJ1-2
CDR3: CAWRRQGARGYTF
DNA: TGTGCCTGGAGGCGACAGGGGGCCCGTGGCTACACCTTC

D: TRBD1
size: .
V: TRBV12-5
J: TRBJ1-3
CDR3: CASSQGGYFSGNTIYF
DNA: TGTGCTAGTTCCCAGGGGGGCTACTTCTCTGGAAACACCATATATTTT

D: .
size: .
V: TRBV2
J: TRBJ2-1
CDR3: CASRAGYNEQFF
DNA: TGTGCCAGCAGGGCAGGGTACAATGAGCAGTTCTTC

D: TRBD2
size: .
V: TRBV5-1
J: TRBJ2-7
CDR3: CASSLSLAGSGEQYF
DNA: TGCGCCAGCAGCTTATCCTTAGCGGGATCGGGGGAGCAGTACTTC

D: .
size: .
V: TRBV11-2
J: TRBJ1-6
CDR3: CASSLDISVNSPLHF
DNA: TGTGCCAGCAGCTTAGATATATCTGTTAATTCACCCCTCCACTTT

D: .
size: .
V: TRBV7-3
J: TRBJ1-1
CDR3: CASSLTAEGGTEAFF
DNA: TGTGCCAGCAGCTTAACCGCTGAAGGGGGCACTGAAGCTTTCTTT

D: TRBD1
size: .
V: TRBV7-2
J: TRBJ1-4
CDR3: CASSPGQGGATNEKLFF
DNA: TGTGCCAGCAGCCCGGGACAGGGAGGAGCAACTAATGAAAAACTGTTTTTT

D: TRBD1
size: .
V: TRBV29-1
J: TRBJ2-7
CDR3: CSVQGDHEQYF
DNA: TGCAGCGTTCAGGGGGACCACGAGCAGTACTTC

D: TRBD2
size: .
V: TRBV24-1
J: TRBJ2-1
CDR3: CATSTTSGGLNEQFF
DNA: TGTGCCACCAGTACGACTAGCGGGGGTTTGAATGAGCAGTTCTTC

D: .
size: .
V: TRBV5-1
J: TRBJ1-1
CDR3: CASSFWGGDNTEAFF
DNA: TGCGCCAGCAGCTTCTGGGGGGGCGACAACACTGAAGCTTTCTTT

D: .
size: once
V: TRBV27
J: TRBJ2-1
CDR3: CASSLAGGTGVYNEQFF
DNA: TGTGCCAGCAGTTTAGCGGGGGGGACAGGGGTCTACAATGAGCAGTTCTTC

D: TRBD1
size: .
V: TRBV5-1
J: TRBJ2-1
CDR3: CASSFGQGNEQFF
DNA: TGCGCCAGCAGCTTCGGACAGGGGAATGAGCAGTTCTTC

D: .
size: .
V: TRBV3-1/TRBV3-2
J: TRBJ1-4
CDR3: CATQARVANEKLFF
DNA: TGTGCCACGCAAGCCAGGGTTGCTAATGAAAAACTGTTTTTT

D: .
size: .
V: TRBV11-2
J: TRBJ1-1
CDR3: CASSWGSGNTEAFF
DNA: TGTGCCAGCAGCTGGGGCTCGGGGAACACTGAAGCTTTCTTT

D: .
size: .
V: TRBV18
J: TRBJ2-1
CDR3: CASSPLAGIYNEQFF
DNA: TGTGCCAGCTCACCTTTGGCGGGGATCTACAATGAGCAGTTCTTC

D: .
size: .
V: TRBV5-1
J: TRBJ1-1
CDR3: CASSSGQSGTEAFF
DNA: TGCGCCAGCAGCTCAGGACAGTCAGGCACTGAAGCTTTCTTT

D: TRBD2
size: few
V: TRBV10-3
J: TRBJ2-1
CDR3: CAISARGLAGNNEQFF
DNA: TGTGCCATCAGTGCGAGAGGACTAGCGGGAAACAATGAGCAGTTCTTC

D: TRBD1
size: few
V: TRBV6-1
J: TRBJ1-2
CDR3: CASSEAGQGWNYGYTF
DNA: TGTGCCAGCAGTGAAGCGGGACAGGGGTGGAACTATGGCTACACCTTC

D: TRBD1
size: .
V: TRBV30
J: TRBJ1-2
CDR3: CAWTLDGTGDGYTF
DNA: TGTGCCTGGACCCTCGACGGGACAGGGGATGGCTACACCTTC

D: TRBD1
size: .
V: TRBV7-9
J: TRBJ2-2
CDR3: CASSSGTGAYTGELFF
DNA: TGTGCCAGCAGCTCCGGGACAGGGGCATACACCGGGGAGCTGTTTTTT

D: .
size: once
V: TRBV29-1
J: TRBJ1-3
CDR3: CSVIGLAGNTIYF
DNA: TGCAGCGTAATCGGGTTAGCTGGAAACACCATATATTTT

D: .
size: .
V: TRBV5-4
J: TRBJ2-5
CDR3: CASSSYTVLQETQYF
DNA: TGTGCCAGCAGCTCCTATACGGTTCTACAAGAGACCCAGTACTTC

D: .
size: few
V: TRBV15
J: TRBJ2-1
CDR3: CATSRVVSGGYNEQFF
DNA: TGTGCCACCAGCAGAGTTGTCAGCGGTGGCTACAATGAGCAGTTCTTC

D: .
size: .
V: TRBV2
J: TRBJ1-1
CDR3: CASHQTGNTEAFF
DNA: TGTGCCAGCCACCAAACAGGGAACACTGAAGCTTTCTTT

D: .
size: few
V: TRBV27
J: TRBJ1-4
CDR3: CASSSPGGSTNEKLFF
DNA: TGTGCCAGCAGTTCCCCCGGGGGATCGACTAATGAAAAACTGTTTTTT

D: TRBD2
size: .
V: TRBV5-1
J: TRBJ2-5
CDR3: CASSSGTSGGLETQYF
DNA: TGCGCCAGCAGCTCCGGGACTAGCGGGGGGCTGGAGACCCAGTACTTC

D: TRBD2
size: .
V: TRBV5-4
J: TRBJ2-1
CDR3: CASRRASGSASSYNEQFF
DNA: TGTGCCAGCAGAAGGGCTAGCGGGAGTGCGAGCTCCTACAATGAGCAGTTCTTC

D: TRBD1
size: few
V: TRBV6-6
J: TRBJ2-4
CDR3: CASSYPEQGENIQYF
DNA: TGTGCCAGCAGTTACCCCGAGCAGGGGGAAAACATTCAGTACTTC

D: .
size: many
V: TRBV27
J: TRBJ2-5
CDR3: CASSLRWGGETQYF
DNA: TGTGCCAGCAGTTTACGGTGGGGAGGAGAGACCCAGTACTTC

D: .
size: .
V: TRBV6-2/TRBV6-3
J: TRBJ2-5
CDR3: CASSSQRGSDFQETQYF
DNA: TGTGCCAGCAGTTCCCAACGGGGGAGCGACTTCCAAGAGACCCAGTACTTC

D: TRBD1
size: .
V: TRBV11-3
J: TRBJ1-1
CDR3: CASSVRDRNTEAFF
DNA: TGTGCCAGCAGCGTCCGGGACAGGAACACTGAAGCTTTCTTT

D: .
size: .
V: TRBV2
J: TRBJ1-6
CDR3: CASTEAAPYNSPLHF
DNA: TGTGCCAGCACGGAGGCAGCCCCTTATAATTCACCCCTCCACTTT

D: TRBD1
size: .
V: TRBV5-4
J: TRBJ1-4
CDR3: CASSLADRDRAGKLFF
DNA: TGTGCCAGCAGCTTGGCGGACCGGGACAGGGCTGGAAAACTGTTTTTT

D: .
size: .
V: TRBV7-3
J: TRBJ2-1
CDR3: CASSLKRGSVYNEQFF
DNA: TGTGCCAGCAGCTTAAAAAGGGGGTCGGTCTACAATGAGCAGTTCTTC

D: .
size: once
V: TRBV4-1
J: TRBJ1-1
CDR3: CASTSPTRNTEAFF
DNA: TGCGCCAGCACCTCACCCACACGGAACACTGAAGCTTTCTTT

D: .
size: .
V: TRBV24-1
J: TRBJ1-1
CDR3: CATSDPRTENTEAFF
DNA: TGTGCCACCAGTGATCCCCGGACAGAGAACACTGAAGCTTTCTTT

D: TRBD1
size: .
V: TRBV5-6
J: TRBJ1-6
CDR3: CASSQTGRVSPLHF
DNA: TGTGCCAGCAGCCAGACAGGGAGAGTTTCACCCCTCCACTTT

D: .
size: .
V: TRBV7-2
J: TRBJ1-4
CDR3: CASSLRRTNEKLFF
DNA: TGTGCCAGCAGCTTAAGGAGGACTAATGAAAAACTGTTTTTT

D: .
size: .
V: TRBV7-2
J: TRBJ2-3
CDR3: CASSLTTGIDTQYF
DNA: TGTGCCAGCAGCCTGACTACAGGGATAGATACGCAGTATTTT

D: .
size: .
V: TRBV18
J: TRBJ2-1
CDR3: CASSPVGTYNEQFF
DNA: TGTGCCAGCTCACCAGTCGGTACCTACAATGAGCAGTTCTTC

D: .
size: .
V: TRBV6-2/TRBV6-3
J: TRBJ1-5
CDR3: CASSYGRLGNQPQHF
DNA: TGTGCCAGCAGTTACGGCAGGTTGGGCAATCAGCCCCAGCATTTT

D: .
size: .
V: TRBV6-4
J: TRBJ1-3
CDR3: CASRRDTNSGNTIYF
DNA: TGTGCCAGCAGGAGAGACACCAACTCTGGAAACACCATATATTTT

D: .
size: .
V: TRBV5-4
J: TRBJ1-1
CDR3: CASNPPGGAEEAFF
DNA: TGTGCCAGCAACCCTCCGGGGGGGGCAGAAGAAGCTTTCTTT

D: TRBD1
size: .
V: TRBV6-2/TRBV6-3
J: TRBJ1-2
CDR3: CASSYRQGDGYTF
DNA: TGTGCCAGCAGTTACCGGCAGGGGGACGGCTACACCTTC

D: TRBD2
size: .
V: TRBV18
J: TRBJ2-2
CDR3: CASSPDIAGGPGRVTGELFF
DNA: TGTGCCAGCTCACCGGATATAGCGGGAGGGCCTGGGCGTGTCACCGGGGAGCTGTTTTTT